This paragraph covers one T cell receptor beta chain sequence. The target of this receptor is not known. No much larger clonotype is one base removed from it; base qualities were not supplied. This entry is derived from a study of blood T cell repertoires in COVID-19 (dated by TCRdb to 2019 to 2021). Regarding the study in general: ImmuneRACE Cohort 3 recovered participants were defined by two consecutive negative NP/OP PCR tests, healthcare professional clearance, or symptom resolution. The repertoires were released in a freely available public database intended as a resource for research on the immune response to SARS-CoV-2. The collaborator samples originated in the United States, Italy and Spain and spanned the acute and convalescent phases of COVID-19. Where available, HLA class I and class II types were obtained from metadata supplied by the sample provider rather than from assay-based typing. The material from the prospective study consisted of cDNA or gDNA derived from T cells, B-cell-depleted T cells, or PBMCs. Deeply sampled blood TCRbeta repertoires from subjects exposed to, actively infected with, or recovered from COVID-19 were included in the dataset. Samples came from the ongoing ImmuneRACE study (first 160 participants) plus 1,254 subjects from 6 global collaborators. Sample metadata almost always included a de-identified subject ID, COVID-19 status, age in years and sex.

TCRbeta CDR3 regions were amplified from genomic DNA using the immunoSEQ Assay, a bias-controlled multiplex PCR. In the authors' own workflow: Within the assay, amplification of reference gene primers was used to estimate how many nucleated cells each sample contained. Sequence reads were collapsed and filtered to measure the absolute abundance of every unique TCRbeta CDR3 rearrangement. For each sample, productive Simpson clonality was calculated as the square root of Simpson's diversity index over productive rearrangements. Here the immuneACCESS table is served through TCRdb, limited to in-frame sequences with V and J called. Missing clones are a known gap in these copies; in checked studies unresolved V genes cover under half, and the rest lacks a known reason. D and trimming were read from the DNA, whereas the V and J calls and clone size are those reported in that table. The table for this sample lists roughly 190,000 clones; 86% of them were counted only once. Jointly, the top ten make up around 24% of the sample.

Overall study outcomes, separate from this receptor: The amount of clinical and demographic metadata varied by source and participant and was provided uncurated.

Enrolling through a virtual design, the prospective study's participants ranged in age from roughly 18 to 95 years and lived across some 22 United States geographic areas. To assign participants to cohorts, the prospective study relied on clinical history that participants themselves reported in a screening survey and a study questionnaire. Each participant in the prospective study had whole blood, serum and a nasopharyngeal or oropharyngeal swab collected by mobile phlebotomists. Additional blood draws and questionnaires over an approximately 2-month period could optionally be provided by prospective study participants. Before DNA extraction, blood samples from the prospective study were shipped at room temperature or frozen. Clipping removes 2 bases from V and 7 bases from J, with 6 as the unmatched junction base count. The germline V gene specifies MNHNS as CDR1 and SASEGT as CDR2. The CDR3 goes from the cysteine to the phenylalanine over 14 residues. Solely the CDR3 DNA is kept, with 42 bases framed from the first base.

The chain employs TRBV6-1 and TRBJ1-2, with 8 middle bases fitting TRBD1. This clonotype was obtained from a middle-aged woman in a cohort exposed to, infected with or recovered from COVID-19 (not recorded which). The sample was PBMCs or T cells enriched from blood (not recorded which). CDR3 loop: CASSEIAGGGGYTF. The nucleotide sequence reads TGTGCCAGCAGTGAAATCGCAGGGGGCGGTGGCTACACCTTC.